The rows below give T cell receptor beta chains drawn from one sample of a study of T-cell reconstitution after alpha-beta-depleted transplantation in children. Via MiXCR, TCRdb re-called the PCR reads, giving one row per CDR3 protein. In the table there are approximately 1,000,000 distinct CDR3 sequences, 25% to 35% of which are singletons. Here the sequenced sample was PBMCs, mostly from graft donor cells, taken 360 days after TCRalphabeta/CD19-depleted stem cell transplant. The receptors derive from a boy under three years old who had a stem cell transplant for SCID, so the T cells may come from the graft donor. CDR3s include the opening cysteine and the closing phenylalanine or tryptophan. Fields, in order: clone size, V gene, D gene, J gene, CDR3 DNA, CDR3 protein. A D gene is named only where the DNA matches it firmly. A clone size is listed for some rows: how often the clone was seen (once, few, many), or a class if it is expanded.

clone size: few; V gene: TRBV5-1; D gene: TRBD1; J gene: TRBJ2-3; CDR3 DNA: TGCGCCAGCAGCTACTACCCGCCGGGACAGATAGAACTCCCCACAGATACGCAGTATTTT; CDR3 protein: CASSYYPPGQIELPTDTQYF
clone size: -; V gene: TRBV12-3/TRBV12-4; D gene: -; J gene: TRBJ1-2; CDR3 DNA: TGTGTCACAGGACCCAGCGGCTATGGCTACACCTTC; CDR3 protein: CVTGPSGYGYTF
clone size: -; V gene: TRBV7-9; D gene: -; J gene: TRBJ2-7; CDR3 DNA: TGTGCCAGCAGCTCACCCCCCGGCTACGAGCAGTACTTC; CDR3 protein: CASSSPPGYEQYF
clone size: -; V gene: TRBV29-1; D gene: -; J gene: TRBJ1-2; CDR3 DNA: TGCAGCGTTGAGACTGAGTCGAGCTCTTCGGGCTACACCTTC; CDR3 protein: CSVETESSSSGYTF
clone size: few; V gene: TRBV3-1; D gene: TRBD2; J gene: TRBJ2-5; CDR3 DNA: TGTGCCAGCAGCTCCTTAGGACTAGCGGGGGTACAAGAGACCCAGTACTTC; CDR3 protein: CASSSLGLAGVQETQYF
clone size: few; V gene: TRBV20-1; D gene: TRBD2; J gene: TRBJ2-3; CDR3 DNA: TGCAGTGCGGGGACTAGCGGGCGGCGGGATACGCAGTATTTT; CDR3 protein: CSAGTSGRRDTQYF
clone size: once; V gene: TRBV12-5; D gene: TRBD1; J gene: TRBJ2-2; CDR3 DNA: TGTGCTAGTGGTTCGGGACAGGGTGGGACCGGGGAGCTGTTTTTT; CDR3 protein: CASGSGQGGTGELFF
clone size: -; V gene: TRBV12-3/TRBV12-4; D gene: -; J gene: TRBJ2-1; CDR3 DNA: TGTGCCAGCAGTTTGGCTAGCCCCACCTACAATGAGCAGTTCTTC; CDR3 protein: CASSLASPTYNEQFF
clone size: -; V gene: TRBV12-3/TRBV12-4; D gene: -; J gene: TRBJ1-2; CDR3 DNA: TGTGCCAGCAGTCTAGCCCTCCTCGGGATGTATGGCTACACCTTC; CDR3 protein: CASSLALLGMYGYTF
clone size: -; V gene: TRBV3-1; D gene: -; J gene: TRBJ2-7; CDR3 DNA: TGTGCCAGCAGCCAAGCTACCCACGAGCAGTACTTC; CDR3 protein: CASSQATHEQYF
clone size: -; V gene: TRBV7-9; D gene: -; J gene: TRBJ2-1; CDR3 DNA: TGTGCCAGCAGCTTAGTAGGGGCCAATGAGCAGTTCTTC; CDR3 protein: CASSLVGANEQFF
clone size: -; V gene: TRBV18; D gene: -; J gene: TRBJ2-5; CDR3 DNA: TGTGCCAGCTCACCGATGACCGGGGGGCGCCAAGAGACCCAGTACTTC; CDR3 protein: CASSPMTGGRQETQYF
clone size: many; V gene: TRBV4-1; D gene: -; J gene: TRBJ2-5; CDR3 DNA: TGCGCCAGCAGCCAAGATTTCGTGCGGGGTGGGGAGACCCAGTACTTC; CDR3 protein: CASSQDFVRGGETQYF
clone size: -; V gene: TRBV7-2; D gene: -; J gene: TRBJ2-2; CDR3 DNA: TGTGCCAGCAGCTTAGTCCCGGATGGTACCGGGGAGCTGTTTTTT; CDR3 protein: CASSLVPDGTGELFF
clone size: -; V gene: TRBV5-1; D gene: -; J gene: TRBJ2-2; CDR3 DNA: TGCGCCAGCAGCTTGATCGTCGGGGACACCGGGGAGCTGTTTTTT; CDR3 protein: CASSLIVGDTGELFF
clone size: -; V gene: TRBV20-1; D gene: TRBD2; J gene: TRBJ2-7; CDR3 DNA: TGCAGTGCTGCCCTGCGGGGGGCCTCCTACGAGCAGTACTTC; CDR3 protein: CSAALRGASYEQYF
clone size: few; V gene: TRBV5-5; D gene: -; J gene: TRBJ2-1; CDR3 DNA: TGTGCCAGCAGCTTGGGGCCAGGAGGAAGTAATGAGCAGTTCTTC; CDR3 protein: CASSLGPGGSNEQFF
clone size: -; V gene: TRBV12-3/TRBV12-4; D gene: -; J gene: TRBJ2-1; CDR3 DNA: TGTGCCAGCAGCACTCTACGCCGGAATGAGCAGTTCTTC; CDR3 protein: CASSTLRRNEQFF
clone size: -; V gene: TRBV12-2; D gene: -; J gene: TRBJ2-3; CDR3 DNA: TGTACAAGTCGCTTAGGGGACAGGGGCGGCACAGATACGCAGTATTTT; CDR3 protein: CTSRLGDRGGTDTQYF
clone size: many; V gene: TRBV18; D gene: -; J gene: TRBJ2-7; CDR3 DNA: TGTGCCAGCTCACCTTCGTCCGAGGCCGAGCAGTACTTC; CDR3 protein: CASSPSSEAEQYF
clone size: -; V gene: TRBV5-1; D gene: -; J gene: TRBJ2-5; CDR3 DNA: TGCGCCAGCAGCCCCGGCCGTTCGATGGAGACCCAGTACTTC; CDR3 protein: CASSPGRSMETQYF
clone size: -; V gene: TRBV12-3/TRBV12-4; D gene: -; J gene: TRBJ2-6; CDR3 DNA: TGTGCCAGCAGCAGGTACAGGGTGCAAGGGGCCAACGTCCTGACTTTC; CDR3 protein: CASSRYRVQGANVLTF
clone size: few; V gene: TRBV20-1; D gene: TRBD1; J gene: TRBJ2-5; CDR3 DNA: TGCAGTGCTAGAGACGGGCAGGGGGCTGGAGAGACCCAGTACTTC; CDR3 protein: CSARDGQGAGETQYF
clone size: once; V gene: TRBV25-1; D gene: -; J gene: TRBJ1-2; CDR3 DNA: TGTGCCAGCAGTGAAGATCGGGGGAAGGGCTATGGCTACACCTTC; CDR3 protein: CASSEDRGKGYGYTF
clone size: many; V gene: TRBV28; D gene: TRBD1; J gene: TRBJ1-2; CDR3 DNA: TGTGCCAGCAGTACCGAGATCCGGGACAGCCAAGCTAACTATGGCTACACCTTC; CDR3 protein: CASSTEIRDSQANYGYTF
clone size: -; V gene: TRBV10-3; D gene: -; J gene: TRBJ2-7; CDR3 DNA: TGTGCCATCAGTGAGTCTTGGGGGTGGGGTCCCTACGAGCAGTACTTC; CDR3 protein: CAISESWGWGPYEQYF
clone size: few; V gene: TRBV30; D gene: TRBD2; J gene: TRBJ2-1; CDR3 DNA: TGTGCCTGGAGTGCTGGGACTAGCGGGGGATTCTTC; CDR3 protein: CAWSAGTSGGFF
clone size: few; V gene: TRBV5-6; D gene: -; J gene: TRBJ2-7; CDR3 DNA: TGTGCCAGCAGCTATCGAGGGGTCAGCTCCTACGAGCAGTACTTC; CDR3 protein: CASSYRGVSSYEQYF
clone size: few; V gene: TRBV5-1; D gene: -; J gene: TRBJ2-1; CDR3 DNA: TGCGCCAGCACACGGCAGAATGAGCAGTTCTTC; CDR3 protein: CASTRQNEQFF